This T cell receptor (beta chain) was obtained from a study of T cells after yellow fever vaccination. Looking at the study overall: Preparing low-cell-number fractions relied on SMART-Seq v4 Ultra Low Input.

TCRdb redid the calling of the 5' RACE reads with MiXCR, one entry per CDR3 protein. Of 400,000 to 650,000 distinct CDR3 sequences in the sample, 20% to 25% are singletons; the top ten hold less than 20%. Points on this clonotype: Antigen: not known.

Germline lookup yields CDR1 SGDLS and CDR2 YYNGEE. The CDR3 runs 14 residues. Between the trimmed V and J ends, which lost 2 bases and 6 bases, there was a span of 12 bases. Study findings and constraints: Most clones from primary vaccination resurfaced after the booster (approximately 96% CD4, approximately 87% CD8).

The TCR sequence derives from a man between 18 and 35 years old who received the YFV17D yellow fever vaccine. This chain joins TRBV9 and TRBJ2-1; D remains ambiguous. The sequencing here drew on PBMCs, taken less than 25 days after the first yellow fever vaccination. The CDR3 sequence: CASSVPAESNEQFF. The CDR3, as DNA: TGTGCCAGCAGCGTGCCCGCGGAGAGCAATGAGCAGTTCTTC.